This record concerns one T cell receptor beta chain sequence. Its specificity is unknown. The sample is drawn from a study of T cell responses to AZD1222 COVID-19 vaccine. CDR3 length: 16 residues. The V gene's germline CDR1 is LNHDA and CDR2 SQIVND (reference sequence). The V and J ends lost 4 bases and 0 bases respectively, with 10 bases between them. Whole-study findings and limits: Possibly, clonal diversity was underestimated; donors were largely white British and included more females. Just a handful of AZD1222 recipients were seropositive at baseline. Nearly half of spike-specific TCRs reportedly target unmutated variant regions.

Data came from immunoSEQ multiplex PCR; TCRdb stores just in-frame clones and leaves some out. Found here are 75,000 to 100,000 clones, 80% to 90% of them singletons; the top ten hold 1.5% to 2%. The gene calls are TRBV19 and TRBJ2-6, with D possibly being TRBD2 (6 bases). The material sequenced was peripheral blood, taken on day 0 of AZD1222 vaccination. This TCR was sampled from an adult in good health. CDR3 in DNA: TGTGCCAGTAGTAGCGGGGCGAACTCTGGGGCCAACGTCCTGACTTTC. This gives the protein CASSSGANSGANVLTF.